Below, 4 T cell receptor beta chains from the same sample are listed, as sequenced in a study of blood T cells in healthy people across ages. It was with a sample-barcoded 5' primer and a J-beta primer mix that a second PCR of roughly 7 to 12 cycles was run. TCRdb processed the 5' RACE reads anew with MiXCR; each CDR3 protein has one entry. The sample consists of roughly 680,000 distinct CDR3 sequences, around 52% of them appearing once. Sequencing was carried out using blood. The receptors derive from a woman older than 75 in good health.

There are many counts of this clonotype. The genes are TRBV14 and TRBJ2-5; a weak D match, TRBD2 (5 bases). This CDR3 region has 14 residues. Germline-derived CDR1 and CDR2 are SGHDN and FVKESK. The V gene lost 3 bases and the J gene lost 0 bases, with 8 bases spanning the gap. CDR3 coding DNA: TGTGCCAGCAGCCAGTTGAGGGACCAAGAGACCCAGTACTTC. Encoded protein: CASSQLRDQETQYF. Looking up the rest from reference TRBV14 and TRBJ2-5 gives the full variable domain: EAGVTQFPSHSVIEKGQTVTLRCDPISGHDNLYWYRRVMGKEIKFLLHFVKESKQDESGMPNNRFLAERTGGTYSTLKVQPAELEDSGVYFCASSQLRDQETQYFGPGTRLLVL.

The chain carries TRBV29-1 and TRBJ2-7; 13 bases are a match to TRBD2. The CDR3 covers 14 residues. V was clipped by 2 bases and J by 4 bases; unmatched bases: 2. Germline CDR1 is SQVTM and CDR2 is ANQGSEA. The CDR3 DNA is TGCAGCGTTGAAACTAGCGGGAGGGTGTACGAGCAGTACTTC. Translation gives CSVETSGRVYEQYF.

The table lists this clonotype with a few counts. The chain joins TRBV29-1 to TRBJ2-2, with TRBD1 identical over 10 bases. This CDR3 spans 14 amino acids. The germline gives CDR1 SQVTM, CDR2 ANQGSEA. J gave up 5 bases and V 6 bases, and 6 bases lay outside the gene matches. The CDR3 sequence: CSVGGTGVTGELFF. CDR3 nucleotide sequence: TGCAGCGTGGGCGGGACAGGGGTAACCGGGGAGCTGTTTTTT.

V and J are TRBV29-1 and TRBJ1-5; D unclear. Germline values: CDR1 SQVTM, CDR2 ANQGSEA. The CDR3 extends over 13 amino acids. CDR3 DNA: TGCAGTTATAAGGGTGGGGGCAATCAGCCCCAGCATTTT. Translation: CSYKGGGNQPQHF.